This T cell receptor beta chain stems from a study of cytomegalovirus exposure and HLA in healthy donors. These donors, healthy bone marrow donors, were studied. The PCR was carried out with 60 Vbeta primers and 13 Jbeta primers. Sequencing was performed with immunoSEQ multiplex PCR; in TCRdb, only in-frame clones are kept and a portion is missing. This table holds 150,000 to 200,000 clones, approximately 80% found once. This clone has a single count. Its antigen remains unknown. Study-wide results and limits: Further analysis was carried out later, and it showed several of the most significant clusters appearing linked to common viral pathogens. Later on, an analysis tied 18,000 or so TCR beta sequences to HLA alleles at 0.05 false discovery rate. It was only CMV serostatus that was available as immune exposure information.

The TCR originated in a woman younger than 45 in good health and CMV-seronegative. Material: PBMCs.

The CDR3 protein is CASSHREPPYEQYF. The CDR3 nucleotides are TGTGCCAGCAGCCACAGAGAACCTCCCTACGAGCAGTACTTC. The rearrangement joins TRBV7-9 to TRBJ2-7; no clear D gene. The CDR3 runs to 14 residues. The germline gives CDR1 SEHNR, CDR2 FQNEAQ (reference sequence). Trimming pared 5 bases from V and 2 bases from J, leaving 13 bases between.